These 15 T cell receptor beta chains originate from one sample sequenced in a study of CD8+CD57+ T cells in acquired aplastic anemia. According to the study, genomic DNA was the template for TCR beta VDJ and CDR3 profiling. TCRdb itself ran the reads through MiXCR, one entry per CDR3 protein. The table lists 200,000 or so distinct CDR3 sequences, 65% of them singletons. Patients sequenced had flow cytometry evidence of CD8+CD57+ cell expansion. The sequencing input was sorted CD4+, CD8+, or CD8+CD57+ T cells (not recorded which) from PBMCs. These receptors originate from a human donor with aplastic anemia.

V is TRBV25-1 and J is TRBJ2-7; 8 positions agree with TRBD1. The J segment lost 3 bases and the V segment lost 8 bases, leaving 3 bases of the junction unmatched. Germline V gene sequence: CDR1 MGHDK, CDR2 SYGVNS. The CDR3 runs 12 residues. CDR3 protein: CASRTGSYEQYF. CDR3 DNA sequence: TGTGCCAGCCGGACAGGGAGCTACGAGCAGTACTTC.

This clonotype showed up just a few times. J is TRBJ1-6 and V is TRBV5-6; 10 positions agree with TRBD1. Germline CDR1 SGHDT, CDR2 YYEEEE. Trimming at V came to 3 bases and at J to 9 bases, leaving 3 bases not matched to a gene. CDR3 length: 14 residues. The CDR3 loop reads CASSWDRGSSPLHF. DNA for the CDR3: TGTGCCAGCAGCTGGGACAGGGGAAGTTCACCCCTCCACTTT. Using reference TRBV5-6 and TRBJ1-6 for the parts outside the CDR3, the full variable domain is DAGVTQSPTHLIKTRGQQVTLRCSPKSGHDTVSWYQQALGQGPQFIFQYYEEEERQRGNFPDRFSGHQFPNYSSELNVNALLLGDSALYLCASSWDRGSSPLHFGNGTRLTVT.

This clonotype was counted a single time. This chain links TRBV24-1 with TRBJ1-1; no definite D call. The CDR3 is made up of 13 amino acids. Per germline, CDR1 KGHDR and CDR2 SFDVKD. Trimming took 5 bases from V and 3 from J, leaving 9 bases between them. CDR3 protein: CATSAGLDTEAFF. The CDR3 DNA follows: TGTGCCACCAGTGCGGGGTTGGACACTGAAGCTTTCTTT.

CDR3 loop: CASRPGWVSEAFF. CDR3 DNA sequence: TGTGCCAGCAGGCCCGGTTGGGTTTCTGAAGCTTTCTTT. The V and J genes are TRBV2 and TRBJ1-1; D is ambiguous. This CDR3 has 13 residues. The germline V gene has CDR1 SNHLY and CDR2 FYNNEI. Deletions cut 6 bases from V and 6 bases from J, with 14 bases between.

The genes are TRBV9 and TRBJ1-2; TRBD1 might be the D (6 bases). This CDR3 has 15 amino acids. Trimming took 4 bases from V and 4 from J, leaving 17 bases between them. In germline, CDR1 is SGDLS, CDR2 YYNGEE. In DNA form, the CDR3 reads TGTGCCAGCAGCCCCGGACAGCTTGGTACCTATGGCTACACCTTC. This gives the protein CASSPGQLGTYGYTF.

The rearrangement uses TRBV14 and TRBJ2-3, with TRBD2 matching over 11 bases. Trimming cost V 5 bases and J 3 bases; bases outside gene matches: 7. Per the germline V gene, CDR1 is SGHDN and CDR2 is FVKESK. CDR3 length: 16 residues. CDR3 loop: CASSFRTSGGTDTQYF. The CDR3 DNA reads TGTGCCAGCAGCTTTCGTACTAGCGGGGGAACAGATACGCAGTATTTT. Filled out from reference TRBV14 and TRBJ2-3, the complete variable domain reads EAGVTQFPSHSVIEKGQTVTLRCDPISGHDNLYWYRRVMGKEIKFLLHFVKESKQDESGMPNNRFLAERTGGTYSTLKVQPAELEDSGVYFCASSFRTSGGTDTQYFGPGTRLTVL.

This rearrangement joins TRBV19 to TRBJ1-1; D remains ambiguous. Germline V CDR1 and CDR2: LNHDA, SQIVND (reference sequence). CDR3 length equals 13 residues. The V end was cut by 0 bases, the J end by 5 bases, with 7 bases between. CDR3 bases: TGTGCCAGTAGTATAGACGGGAGGACTGAAGCTTTCTTT. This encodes CASSIDGRTEAFF. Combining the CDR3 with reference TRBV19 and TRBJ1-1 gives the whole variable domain DGGITQSPKYLFRKEGQNVTLSCEQNLNHDAMYWYRQDPGQGLRLIYYSQIVNDFQKGDIAEGYSVSREKKESFPLTVTSAQKNPTAFYLCASSIDGRTEAFFGQGTRLTVV.

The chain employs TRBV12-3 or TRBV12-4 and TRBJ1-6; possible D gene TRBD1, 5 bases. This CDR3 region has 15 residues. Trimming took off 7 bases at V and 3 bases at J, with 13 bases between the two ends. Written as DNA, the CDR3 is TGTGCCAGCACCCCTCGGGACGGCTATAATTCACCCCTCCACTTT. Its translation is CASTPRDGYNSPLHF.

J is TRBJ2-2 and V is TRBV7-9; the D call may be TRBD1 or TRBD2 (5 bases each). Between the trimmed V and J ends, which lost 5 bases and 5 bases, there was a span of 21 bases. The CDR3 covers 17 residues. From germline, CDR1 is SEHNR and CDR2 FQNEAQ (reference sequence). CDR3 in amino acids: CASSRARGQGRTGELFF. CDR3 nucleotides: TGTGCCAGCAGCCGGGCCCGAGGGCAGGGCAGGACCGGGGAGCTGTTTTTT.

CDR3: CSVSRPRNYGYTF. Here the CDR3 DNA reads TGCAGCGTATCAAGGCCCAGAAACTATGGCTACACCTTC. The gene calls are TRBV29-1 and TRBJ1-2; D unclear. Germline assignment: CDR1 SQVTM and CDR2 ANQGSEA. The V and J ends lost 6 bases and 2 bases respectively, with 13 bases between them. The CDR3 contains 13 residues.

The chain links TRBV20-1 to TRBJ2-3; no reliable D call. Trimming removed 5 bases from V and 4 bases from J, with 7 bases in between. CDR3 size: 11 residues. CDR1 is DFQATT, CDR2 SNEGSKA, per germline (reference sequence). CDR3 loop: CSAGYADTQYF. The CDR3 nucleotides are TGCAGTGCTGGTTATGCAGATACGCAGTATTTT.

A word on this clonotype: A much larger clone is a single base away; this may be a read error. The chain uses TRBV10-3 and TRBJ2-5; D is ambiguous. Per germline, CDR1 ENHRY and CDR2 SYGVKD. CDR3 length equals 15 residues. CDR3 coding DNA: TGTGCCACCAGTGAGTCGAGTCAGGCCCAAGAGACCCAGTACTTC. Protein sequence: CATSESSQAQETQYF.

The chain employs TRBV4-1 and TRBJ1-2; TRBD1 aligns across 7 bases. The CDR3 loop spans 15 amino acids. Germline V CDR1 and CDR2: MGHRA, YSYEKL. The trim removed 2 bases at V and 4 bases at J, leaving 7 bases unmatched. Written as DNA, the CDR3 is TGCGCCAGCAGCCAACCCACAGGGGCCGGCTATGGCTACACCTTC. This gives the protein CASSQPTGAGYGYTF.

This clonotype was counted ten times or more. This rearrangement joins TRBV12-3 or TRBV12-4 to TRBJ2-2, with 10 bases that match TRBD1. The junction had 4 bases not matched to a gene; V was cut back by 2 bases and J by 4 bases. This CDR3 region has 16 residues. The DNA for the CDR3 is TGTGCCAGCAGTTTATGGGGACAGGGGACCACCGGGGAGCTGTTTTTT. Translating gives CASSLWGQGTTGELFF.

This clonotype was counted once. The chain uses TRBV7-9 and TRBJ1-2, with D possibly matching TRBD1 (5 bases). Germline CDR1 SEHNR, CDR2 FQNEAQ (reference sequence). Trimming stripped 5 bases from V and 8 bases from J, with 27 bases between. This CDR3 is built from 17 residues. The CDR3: CASSKEHTAGGGEGYTF. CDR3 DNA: TGTGCCAGCAGCAAAGAACACACGGCCGGGGGGGGAGAAGGCTACACCTTC.